Sequencing of this TCR beta chain was carried out in a study of shared clonotypes between healthy human individuals. At the level of the study: Aged between 18 and 49, the donors were two women and a few men.

Method: immunoSEQ multiplex PCR; TCRdb's copy keeps in-frame clones and lacks some. Found here are some 1.5 million clones, roughly 96% of them singletons; the top ten hold roughly 1.1%. The CDR3 totals 10 residues. The sequence was obtained from a man aged 25 to 40 in good health. Sequencing was performed on naive CD4+ T cells sorted from blood. This sample's subset: CD45RA+ positively selected. The chain couples TRBV21-1 to TRBJ2-7. TRBV21-1 is a pseudogene. CDR3 bases: TGTGCCAGCAGTGGACACGAGCAGTACTTC. This gives the protein CASSGHEQYF.